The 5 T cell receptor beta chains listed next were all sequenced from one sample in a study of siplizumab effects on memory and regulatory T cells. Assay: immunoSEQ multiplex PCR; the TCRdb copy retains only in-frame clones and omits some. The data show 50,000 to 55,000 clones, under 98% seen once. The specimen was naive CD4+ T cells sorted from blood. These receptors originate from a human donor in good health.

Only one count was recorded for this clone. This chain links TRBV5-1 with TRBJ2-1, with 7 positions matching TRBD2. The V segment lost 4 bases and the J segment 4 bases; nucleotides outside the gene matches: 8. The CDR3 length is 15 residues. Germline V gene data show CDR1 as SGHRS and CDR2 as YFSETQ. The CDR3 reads CASSEPSGSYNEQFF. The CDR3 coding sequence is TGCGCCAGCAGCGAACCTAGCGGATCGTACAATGAGCAGTTCTTC.

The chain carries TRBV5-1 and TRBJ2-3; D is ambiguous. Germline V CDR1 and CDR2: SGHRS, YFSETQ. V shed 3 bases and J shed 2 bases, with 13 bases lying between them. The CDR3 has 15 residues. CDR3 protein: CASSSRVSNTDTQYF. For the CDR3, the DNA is TGCGCCAGCAGCTCTAGGGTCAGTAACACAGATACGCAGTATTTT.

The CDR3 sequence: CASGLGNANTGELFF. The CDR3 bases are TGTGCTAGTGGTTTAGGGAACGCGAACACCGGGGAGCTGTTTTTT. This chain joins TRBV12-5 and TRBJ2-2, with unresolved D. Germline V CDR1 and CDR2: LGHNT, FRNRAP. Trimming removed 3 bases at V and 0 bases at J, with 8 bases between. CDR3 size: 15 residues.

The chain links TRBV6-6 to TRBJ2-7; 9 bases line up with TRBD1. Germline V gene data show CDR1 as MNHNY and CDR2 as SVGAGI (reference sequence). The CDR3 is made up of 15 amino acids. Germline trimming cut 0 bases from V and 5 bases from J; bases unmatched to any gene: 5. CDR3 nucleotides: TGTGCCAGCAGTTACTCTCCGGACAGGGGCGACGAGCAGTACTTC. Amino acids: CASSYSPDRGDEQYF.

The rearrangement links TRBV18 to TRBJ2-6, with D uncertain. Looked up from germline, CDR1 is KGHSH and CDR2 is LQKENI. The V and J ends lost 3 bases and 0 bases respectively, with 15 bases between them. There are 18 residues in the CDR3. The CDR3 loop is CASSPASDKTSGANVLTF. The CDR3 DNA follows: TGTGCCAGCTCACCTGCCAGCGATAAGACCTCTGGGGCCAACGTCCTGACTTTC.